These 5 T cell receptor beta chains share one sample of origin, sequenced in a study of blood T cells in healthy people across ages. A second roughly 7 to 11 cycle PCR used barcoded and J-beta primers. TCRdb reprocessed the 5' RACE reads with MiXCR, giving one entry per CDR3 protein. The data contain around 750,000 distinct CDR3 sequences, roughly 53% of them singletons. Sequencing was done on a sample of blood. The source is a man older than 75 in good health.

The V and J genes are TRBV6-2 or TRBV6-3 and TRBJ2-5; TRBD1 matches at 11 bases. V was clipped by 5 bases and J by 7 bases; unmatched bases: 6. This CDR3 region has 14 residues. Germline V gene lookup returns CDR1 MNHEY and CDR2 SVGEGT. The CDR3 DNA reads TGTGCCAGCAGTACGGGACAGGGGGTAGCGACCCAGTACTTC. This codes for CASSTGQGVATQYF.

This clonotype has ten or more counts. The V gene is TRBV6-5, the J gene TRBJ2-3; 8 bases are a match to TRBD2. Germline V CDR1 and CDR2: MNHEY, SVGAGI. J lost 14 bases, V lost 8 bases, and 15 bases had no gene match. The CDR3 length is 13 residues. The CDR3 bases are TGTGCCAGCTCACAGCGGGAGCACAGATACGCGTATTTT. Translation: CASSQREHRYAYF.

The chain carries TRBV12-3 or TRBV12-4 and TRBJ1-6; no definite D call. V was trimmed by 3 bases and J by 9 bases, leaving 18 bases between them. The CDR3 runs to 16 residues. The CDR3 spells CASSFTAAVRGSPLHF. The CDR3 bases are TGTGCCAGCAGTTTCACGGCAGCGGTACGCGGTTCACCCCTCCACTTT.

The CDR3 sequence is CASSLLTGGAGKLFF. The CDR3 DNA reads TGTGCCAGCAGTTTACTGACAGGGGGCGCGGGAAAACTGTTTTTT. This sequence joins TRBV12-3 or TRBV12-4 and TRBJ1-4; TRBD1 aligns across 10 bases. CDR3 length equals 15 residues. Trimming took 2 bases from V and 10 from J; bases not matched to a gene: 7.

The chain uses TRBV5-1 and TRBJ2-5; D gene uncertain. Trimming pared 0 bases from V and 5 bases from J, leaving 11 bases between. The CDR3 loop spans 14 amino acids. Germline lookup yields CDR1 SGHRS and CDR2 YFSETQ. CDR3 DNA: TGCGCCAGCAGCTTGGAGTTGGGTCATGAGACCCAGTACTTC. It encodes CASSLELGHETQYF.